This T cell receptor beta chain was recovered during a study of shared clonotypes between healthy human individuals. Sequencing used immunoSEQ multiplex PCR; TCRdb keeps in-frame clones, though not all of them. The sample carries roughly 2.1 million clones, 90% to 95% recorded once. As to this clone: The target antigen is unknown.

Regarding the study as a whole: Across subsets, estimated richness was generally greater for naive than for memory populations. With a handful of donors compared, around 5% of naive CD4 clonotypes were shared. The generation probabilities recorded for non-shared clonotypes fell below those of clonotypes shared by all four donors.

Terminally differentiated effector memory CD45RA+ cells were excluded from the naive CD8 cells, which were CD45RO-negative and positively selected for CCR7. Sequences were obtained from naive CD8+ T cells from PBMCs. The receptor comes from a man between 18 and 35 years old in good health. Some clones in this sample may be carry-over from other donors' samples.

Here the CDR3 reads CASSYLQNTEAFF. The CDR3 region has the DNA TGTGCCAGCAGTTACCTCCAGAACACTGAAGCTTTCTTT. The chain uses TRBV6-5 and TRBJ1-1; D remains unclear. Germline V gene data show CDR1 as MNHEY and CDR2 as SVGAGI. The ends were cut back, 2 bases at V and 1 base at J, with 5 bases in the middle. This CDR3 has 13 residues.